This passage covers 12 T cell receptor beta chains from one sample sequenced in a study of regulatory T cells in long-lasting Graves disease. Documented time point: newly diagnosed GD, antithyroid drugs for less than 3 months. RNA extracted from PBMCs served as the sequencing template. Investigators prepared the TCR beta libraries by applying iRepertoire HTBI primers and Arm-PCR of CDR3 regions. TCRdb re-called the multiplex PCR reads with MiXCR, one entry per CDR3 protein. The sample includes roughly 610,000 distinct CDR3 sequences, around 16% of them seen just once. This sample also appeared in a second study, on T cells in Graves' hyperthyroidism and ophthalmopathy.

This specimen was peripheral blood mononuclear cells (PBMCs), taken at new diagnosis, from a patient treated with antithyroid drugs. Receptors originate from a man aged 18-30 years with Graves disease.

This sequence joins TRBV11-3 and TRBJ2-7; TRBD2 agrees at 9 bases. The V and J ends lost 1 base and 6 bases, in that order; junction bases with no gene match: 25. This CDR3 is built from 21 residues. CDR1 SGHNT and CDR2 YENEEA come from the germline V gene. CDR3 protein: CASSLGGPGAPLAGPLGEQYF. The CDR3 nucleotides read TGTGCCAGCAGCTTAGGAGGCCCGGGGGCCCCACTAGCGGGTCCCCTCGGCGAGCAGTACTTC.

The V call is TRBV29-1, the J call TRBJ2-2; D is perhaps TRBD1 (6 bases). In germline, CDR1 is SQVTM, CDR2 ANQGSEA. The V and J ends lost 4 bases and 2 bases respectively, with 14 bases between them. The CDR3 is made up of 15 amino acids. CDR3 sequence reads: CSVVFGQPNTGELFF. Written as DNA, the CDR3 is TGCAGCGTTGTTTTTGGACAGCCAAACACCGGGGAGCTGTTTTTT.

This clonotype has a handful of counts. This chain uses TRBV25-1 with TRBJ1-1; D is perhaps TRBD1 (6 bases). Germline V gene data show CDR1 as MGHDK and CDR2 as SYGVNS. With 4 bases removed from V and 0 bases from J, the gap between germline ends came to 12 bases. This CDR3 comprises 15 residues. DNA of the CDR3: TGTGCCAGCAGTGCCATTGACAGGCTGAACACTGAAGCTTTCTTT. It is translated as CASSAIDRLNTEAFF.

This clonotype was counted many times. This chain uses TRBV20-1 with TRBJ2-1; D may correspond to TRBD1 or TRBD2 (6 bases each). Per germline, CDR1 DFQATT and CDR2 SNEGSKA (reference sequence). The CDR3 is 14 amino acids. Trimming left V 3 bases short and J 5 bases short, with 14 bases between. CDR3: CSASRGELNNEQFF. The DNA of the CDR3 is TGCAGTGCTAGTAGGGGGGAGCTCAACAATGAGCAGTTCTTC.

This clonotype was found a few times. The V call is TRBV7-8, the J call TRBJ2-1, with 11 bases aligning to TRBD2. The germline gives CDR1 SGHVS, CDR2 FQNEAQ. The trim removed 6 bases at V and 6 bases at J, leaving 4 bases unmatched. The CDR3 has 14 residues. The CDR3 region is CASRGGTSGNEQFF. The CDR3 nucleotides read TGTGCCAGCAGGGGTGGGACTAGCGGCAATGAGCAGTTCTTC. Together with reference TRBV7-8 and TRBJ2-1, the CDR3 gives the full variable domain: GAGVSQSPRYKVAKRGQDVALRCDPISGHVSLFWYQQALGQGPEFLTYFQNEAQLDKSGLPSDRFFAERPEGSVSTLKIQRTQQEDSAVYLCASRGGTSGNEQFFGPGTRLTVL.

This clonotype was seen many times. The CDR3 DNA is TGTGCCAGCATGGGACAACCCCAAGAGACCCAGTACTTC. Amino acids: CASMGQPQETQYF. V is TRBV28 and J is TRBJ2-5; possibly TRBD1 for D (6 bases). Trimming took off 7 bases at V and 1 base at J, with 10 bases between the two ends. Germline CDR1 is MDHEN and CDR2 is SYDVKM. The CDR3 loop spans 13 amino acids.

The J gene is TRBJ2-7, the V gene TRBV5-1, with 10 bases aligning to TRBD2. Germline values: CDR1 SGHRS, CDR2 YFSETQ. J gave up 5 bases and V 1 base, and 3 bases lay outside the gene matches. The CDR3 contains 14 residues. The CDR3 reads CASSLTAGGDEQYF. The CDR3 DNA sequence: TGCGCCAGCAGCTTGACAGCGGGAGGGGACGAGCAGTACTTC.

On this clonotype: A much larger clone differs by one base, so this may be a read error. V is TRBV28 and J is TRBJ2-7, with TRBD1 matching over 8 bases. The CDR3 sequence is 15 residues long. From germline, CDR1 is MDHEN and CDR2 SYDVKM. J gave up 6 bases and V 3 bases, and 10 bases lay outside the gene matches. CDR3 sequence reads: CASSFTGGHLCEQYF. In nucleotides, the CDR3 is TGTGCCAGCAGTTTCACAGGGGGACACCTCTGCGAGCAGTACTTC.

There are many counts of this clonotype. V gene TRBV3-1 combines with J gene TRBJ2-3; TRBD1 matches at 7 bases. The CDR3 length is 16 residues. Per germline, CDR1 LGHDT and CDR2 YNNKEL (reference sequence). Germline trimming cut 1 base from V and 2 bases from J; bases unmatched to any gene: 6. Here the CDR3 DNA reads TGTGCCAGCAGCCAAGGAAGGGGACAGCTCACAGATACGCAGTATTTT. This gives the protein CASSQGRGQLTDTQYF.

Ten or more counts support this clonotype. The rearrangement links TRBV29-1 to TRBJ1-1, with TRBD1 matching over 9 bases. Germline trimming cut 6 bases from V and 5 bases from J; bases unmatched to any gene: 7. The CDR3 runs 13 residues. Germline V CDR1 and CDR2: SQVTM, ANQGSEA. The CDR3 sequence: CSVEPGTGTEAFF. The CDR3 DNA reads as TGCAGCGTGGAACCCGGGACAGGGACTGAAGCTTTCTTT.

In this sample, this clonotype turned up many times. The rearrangement joins TRBV12-3 or TRBV12-4 to TRBJ1-4, with a tentative D call TRBD1 (6 bases). There are 13 residues in the CDR3. V lost 7 bases, J lost 8 bases, and 14 bases lay in between. The CDR3 DNA sequence: TGTGCCAGCACTGCACAGGGCAGGGAAAAACTGTTTTTT. Protein product: CASTAQGREKLFF.

The genes are TRBV7-9 and TRBJ1-2, with a tentative D call TRBD1 (5 bases). In germline, CDR1 is SEHNR, CDR2 FQNEAQ (reference sequence). V was pared by 1 base and J by 6 bases, with 12 bases between. This CDR3 is 14 amino acids long. CDR3 residues: CASSLDGGGHGYTF. CDR3 coding DNA: TGTGCCAGCAGCTTAGACGGGGGGGGACATGGCTACACCTTC.